This TCR beta chain was sequenced during a study of early T cells in non-severe SARS-CoV-2 infection. Study-wide results and limits: Using VDJdb, the matching emphasized anti-spike CD8 responses while missing private and CD4 specificities.

This CDR3 has 13 residues. The V gene lost 5 bases and the J gene lost 0 bases, with 11 bases spanning the gap. Germline V CDR1 and CDR2: DFQATT, SNEGSKA (reference sequence). This clonotype was counted between two and nine times. Antigen: not known. Unique molecular identifiers were added to individual cDNA molecules. TCRdb reprocessed the 5' RACE reads with MiXCR, giving one entry per CDR3 protein. This table holds 65,000 to 75,000 distinct CDR3 sequences, approximately 4.6% found once. The specimen comprised whole blood, sampled at baseline. This sequence was found in an adult who was a healthcare worker with PCR-confirmed SARS-CoV-2 infection or an uninfected control (not recorded which). The donor label of this sample is uncertain. The chain is built from TRBV20-1 and TRBJ2-7; tentatively, D is TRBD2 (5 bases). The CDR3 sequence is CSAPRDNSYEQYF. CDR3 DNA sequence: TGCAGTGCTCCCCGGGATAACTCCTACGAGCAGTACTTC.